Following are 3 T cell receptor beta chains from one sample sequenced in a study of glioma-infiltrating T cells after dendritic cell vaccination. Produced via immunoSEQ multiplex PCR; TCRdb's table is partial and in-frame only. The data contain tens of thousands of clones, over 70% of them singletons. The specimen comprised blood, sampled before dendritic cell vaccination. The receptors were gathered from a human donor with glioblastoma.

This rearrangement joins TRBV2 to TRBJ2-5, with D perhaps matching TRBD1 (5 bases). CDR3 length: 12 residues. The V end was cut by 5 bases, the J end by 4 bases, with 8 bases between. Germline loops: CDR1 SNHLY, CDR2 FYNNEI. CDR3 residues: CASSLGRETQYF. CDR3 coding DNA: TGTGCCAGCAGTCTGGGGCGAGAGACCCAGTACTTC.

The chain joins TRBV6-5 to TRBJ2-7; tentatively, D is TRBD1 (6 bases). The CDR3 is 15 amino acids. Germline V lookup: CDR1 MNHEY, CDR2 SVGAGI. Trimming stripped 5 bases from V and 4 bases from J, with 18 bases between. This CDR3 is CASSGRGQGIYEQYF. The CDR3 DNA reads TGTGCCAGCAGTGGGCGCGGGCAGGGGATTTACGAGCAGTACTTC.

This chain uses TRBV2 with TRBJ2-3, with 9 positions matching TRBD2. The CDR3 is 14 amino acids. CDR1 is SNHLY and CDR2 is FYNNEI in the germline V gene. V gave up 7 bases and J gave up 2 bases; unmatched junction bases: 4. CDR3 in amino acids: CASMASGTTDTQYF. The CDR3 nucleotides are TGTGCCAGCATGGCTAGCGGGACCACAGATACGCAGTATTTT.